The T cell receptor beta chain described here comes from a study of T-cell reconstitution after alpha-beta-depleted transplantation in children. Findings and caveats of the study: Most T-cell counts and diversity one year after the transplant came from T cells that were newly produced. Elevated TCRbeta diversity at day 60 was traced, in some patients, to surviving recipient T cells and thymic progenitors. Several hundred expanded graft clones reportedly supplied alpha-beta T cells about two months after transplant.

Trimming at V came to 6 bases and at J to 4 bases, leaving 3 bases not matched to a gene. The CDR3 has 13 amino acids. This clonotype showed up many times. Antigen unknown. During its preparation, the TCRbeta library received unique molecular identifiers. TCRdb reprocessed the PCR reads with MiXCR, giving one entry per CDR3 protein. The data hold some 300,000 distinct CDR3 sequences, with over 7.5% observed a single time. This receptor was taken from a female patient aged 2 to 10 who had a stem cell transplant for Fanconi anemia, so the T cells may come from the graft donor. The chain employs TRBV12-3 or TRBV12-4 and TRBJ1-5; TRBD1 agrees at 7 bases. This sample comprised peripheral blood, obtained 360 days after TCRalphabeta/CD19-depleted stem cell transplant. For the CDR3, the DNA is TGTGCCAGCAGCCTACAGGGGAATCAGCCCCAGCATTTT. Encoded protein: CASSLQGNQPQHF.